Presented here are 3 T cell receptor beta chains from one specimen sequenced in a study of lung T cells in sarcoidosis with Löfgren's syndrome. TCRdb itself ran the reads through MiXCR, one entry per CDR3 protein. The sample has some 65,000 distinct CDR3 sequences; about 20% are singletons. Input material: CD4+ T cells from PBMCs. The origin of the receptors is a human donor with sarcoidosis (Löfgren's syndrome or another form), or a control subject (not recorded which).

This clonotype was observed at least ten times. The chain couples TRBV18 to TRBJ2-5; D is undetermined. There are 14 residues in the CDR3. Per the germline V gene, CDR1 is KGHSH and CDR2 is LQKENI. Deletions cut 2 bases from V and 0 bases from J, with 7 bases between. The CDR3 loop is CASSPLQNQETQYF. In nucleotides, the CDR3 is TGTGCCAGCTCACCATTACAGAACCAAGAGACCCAGTACTTC.

With regard to this clonotype: Just one base apart from a much larger clone, this may be a read error. The chain uses TRBV7-2 and TRBJ2-3; the match to TRBD2 covers 8 bases. The germline gives CDR1 SGHTA, CDR2 FQGNSA. J lost 4 bases, V lost 2 bases, and 17 bases had no gene match. The CDR3 loop spans 19 amino acids. The CDR3 bases are TGTGCCAGCAGCTTAAGAGGGACCATTAGCGGGGAGGCATCAGATACGCAGTATTTT. Translating it yields CASSLRGTISGEASDTQYF.

The rearrangement uses TRBV5-1 and TRBJ1-1, with 9 bases lining up with TRBD1. Looked up from germline, CDR1 is SGHRS and CDR2 is YFSETQ. V shed 7 bases, J shed 3 bases, and the junction held 4 bases outside the gene matches. The CDR3 runs 13 residues. This CDR3 is CASAGTGYTEAFF. In DNA form, the CDR3 reads TGCGCCAGCGCGGGGACAGGGTACACTGAAGCTTTCTTT.